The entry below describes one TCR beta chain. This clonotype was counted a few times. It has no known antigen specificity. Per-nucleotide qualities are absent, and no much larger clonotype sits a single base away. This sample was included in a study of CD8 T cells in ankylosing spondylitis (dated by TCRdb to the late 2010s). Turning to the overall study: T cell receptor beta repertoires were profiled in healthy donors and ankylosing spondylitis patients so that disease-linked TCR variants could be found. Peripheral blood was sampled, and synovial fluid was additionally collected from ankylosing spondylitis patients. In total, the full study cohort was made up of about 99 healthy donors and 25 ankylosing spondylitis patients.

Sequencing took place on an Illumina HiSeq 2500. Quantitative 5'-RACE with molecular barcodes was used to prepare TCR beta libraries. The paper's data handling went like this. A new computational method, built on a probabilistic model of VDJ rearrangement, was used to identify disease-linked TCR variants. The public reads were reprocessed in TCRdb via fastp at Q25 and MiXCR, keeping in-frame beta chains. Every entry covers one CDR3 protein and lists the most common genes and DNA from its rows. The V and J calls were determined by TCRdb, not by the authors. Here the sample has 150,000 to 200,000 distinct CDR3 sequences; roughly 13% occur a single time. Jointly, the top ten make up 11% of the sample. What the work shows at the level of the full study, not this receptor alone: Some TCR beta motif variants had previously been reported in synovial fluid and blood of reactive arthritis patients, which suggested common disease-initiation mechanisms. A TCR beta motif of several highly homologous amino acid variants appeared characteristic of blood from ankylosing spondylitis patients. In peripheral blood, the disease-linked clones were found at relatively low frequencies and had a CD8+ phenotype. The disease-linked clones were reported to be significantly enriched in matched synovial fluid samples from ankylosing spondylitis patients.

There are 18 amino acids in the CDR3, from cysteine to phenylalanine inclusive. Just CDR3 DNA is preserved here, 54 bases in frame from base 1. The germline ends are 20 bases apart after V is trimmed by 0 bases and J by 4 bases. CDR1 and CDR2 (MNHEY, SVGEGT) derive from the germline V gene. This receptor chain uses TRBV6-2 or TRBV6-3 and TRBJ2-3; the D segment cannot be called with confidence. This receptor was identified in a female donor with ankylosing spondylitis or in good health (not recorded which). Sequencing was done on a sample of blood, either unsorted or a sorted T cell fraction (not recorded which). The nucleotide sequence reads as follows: TGTGCCAGCAGTTACTCCAGTAGGCTAGGCCTCCGCCCAGATACGCAGTATTTT. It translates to CASSYSSRLGLRPDTQYF.